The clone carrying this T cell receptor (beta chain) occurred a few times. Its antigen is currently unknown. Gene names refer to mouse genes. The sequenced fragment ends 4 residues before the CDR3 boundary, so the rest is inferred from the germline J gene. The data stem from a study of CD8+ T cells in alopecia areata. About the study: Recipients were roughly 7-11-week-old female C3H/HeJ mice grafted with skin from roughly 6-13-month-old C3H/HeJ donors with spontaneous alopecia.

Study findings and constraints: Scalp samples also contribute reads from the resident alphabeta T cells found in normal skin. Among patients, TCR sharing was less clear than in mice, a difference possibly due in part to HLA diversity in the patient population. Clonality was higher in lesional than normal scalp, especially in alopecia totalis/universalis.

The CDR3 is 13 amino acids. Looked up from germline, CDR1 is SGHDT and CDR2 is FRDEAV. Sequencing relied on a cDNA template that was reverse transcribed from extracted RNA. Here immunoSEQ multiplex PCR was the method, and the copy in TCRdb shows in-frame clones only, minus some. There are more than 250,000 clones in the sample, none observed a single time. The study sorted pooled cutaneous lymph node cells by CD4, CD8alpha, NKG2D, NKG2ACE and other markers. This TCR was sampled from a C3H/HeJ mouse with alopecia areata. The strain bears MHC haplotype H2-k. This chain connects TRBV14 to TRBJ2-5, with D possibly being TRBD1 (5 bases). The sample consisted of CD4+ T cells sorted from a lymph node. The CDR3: CASSLETADTQYF. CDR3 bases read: TGTGCCAGCAGTTTAGAGACAGCCGAC.